This T cell receptor (beta chain) is from a study of T cell changes during pregnancy in multiple sclerosis. This table comes from immunoSEQ multiplex PCR, and its TCRdb copy is limited to in-frame clones, with some not included. The repertoire holds roughly 100,000 clones, with roughly 92% as singletons. The CDR3 spans 18 residues. J was trimmed by 1 base and V by 4 bases; bases with no gene match: 14. Germline assignment: CDR1 SGHTS and CDR2 YDEGEE. Sample: peripheral blood, taken after pregnancy. The chain uses TRBV5-8 and TRBJ1-1, with 9 bases identical to TRBD1. This TCR was sampled from a female donor with multiple sclerosis, enrolled in a pregnancy study. The CDR3 loop reads CASSPPGQGTFWNTEAFF. CDR3 bases: TGTGCCAGCAGCCCGCCGGGACAGGGTACGTTTTGGAACACTGAAGCTTTCTTT.